This T cell receptor beta chain was sequenced in a study of tumor and adjacent non-tumor tissue in lung cancer (dated by TCRdb to the late 2010s). Concerning the study at large: Patients with adenocarcinoma (around 13), squamous cell carcinoma (2) and small cell lung cancer (1) were included in the cohort. The 15 or so patients were aged 31 to 76 years, included 10 men and 5 women, and had TNM stage I to III disease. Sequencing produced roughly 130 million productive TCRbeta reads in total, an average of approximately 4.5 million reads per sample. The study compared bulk TCRbeta repertoires from lung tumor tissue and matched distant non-tumor lung tissue of roughly 14 lung cancer patients. TCRbeta CDR3 sequencing was performed on a few dozen paired specimens, with one tumor sample and one normal lung sample collected per patient.

There are a few counts of this clonotype. It has no known antigen specificity. This likely comes from a read error, as the CDR3 has no conserved phenylalanine or tryptophan at its end. Overall study outcomes, separate from this receptor: TCR diversity was significantly higher in younger patients, and greater tumor TCR diversity was associated with shorter overall survival and shorter disease-free survival. Because peripheral blood was not sequenced, blood TCRbeta repertoires in the lung cancer patients of the study were not examined. With only around 16 patients in the cohort, the authors noted that larger samples and more detailed clinical data are needed. The top 100 clones made up a significantly larger cumulative share of the repertoire in normal lung than in tumor tissue. Tumor tissue showed significantly greater TCR diversity (inverse Simpson) than normal lung tissue (roughly 430 vs 170, P = 0.0075, Mann-Whitney U test). The sequencing platform is not named in the methods, and unique molecular identifiers are not mentioned.

The protocol used for the library was multiplex PCR. Sequenced using an Illumina HiSeq 2500. TCRbeta libraries were built by three rounds of nested PCR using primers (Table S4), following protocols modified from ARM-PCR. PCR products of 200-500 bp were gel-excised and purified with the QIAquick gel extraction kit before sequencing. Under the source paper's analysis protocol: Reads were cleaned with Trimmomatic, merged with FLASH into complete CDR3 sequences, and assigned to V(D)J germline segments with MiTCR. Clonal diversity was computed as the inverse Simpson's index with VDJtools. A read counted as productive if the sequence was in-frame and lacked a premature stop codon. The public sequencing data were trimmed at Q25 with fastp and processed into clonotypes with MiXCR by TCRdb, which kept only in-frame beta chains. Here each entry gathers all rows of one CDR3 protein and keeps the most common genes and DNA. In this record, the V and J calls reflect TCRdb's handling and not the investigators' own analysis. The sample yields over 130,000 distinct CDR3 sequences; around 67% were counted once. The top ten constitute roughly 18% of the sample.

Bulk unsorted tissue served as the source for RNA extraction, and RNA quality was assessed using a NanoDrop ND-1000 and an Agilent 2100. All donors had newly diagnosed lung cancer, had not received prior chemotherapy, and were admitted for thoracic surgery in China between August and November 2014. Patients with previous radiotherapy or chemotherapy, or with another concurrent cancer, were excluded from the study. Surgical tissue pieces of roughly 1-2.2 cm3 were preserved in RNAlater solution and were kept at -80 degrees C until use. CDR1 and CDR2, per the germline V gene, are SQVTM and ANQGSEA. Here V drops 7 bases and J drops 8 bases, and the junction holds 18 bases not matched to any gene. A total of 16 residues make up the CDR3, ends included. Only CDR3 DNA remains: 48 bases, in frame from the first base.

What was sequenced was lung tumor tissue. The sequence was collected from a man between 60 and 75 years old with small cell lung cancer. The chain joins TRBV29-1 to TRBJ2-2; 8 junctional bases match TRBD1. Read as DNA, the sequence is TGCAGCGCCCGAGGACAGGGAGGAGGGTTCGGAGGGGAGCTGTTTCTT. Translation gives CSARGQGGGFGGELFL.